This TCR beta chain was found in a study of glioma-infiltrating T cells after dendritic cell vaccination listed by TCRdb under 2016. Context from the whole study: The cohort included some 15 glioblastoma patients drawn from Phase I and II dendritic cell vaccination trials, of whom 9 were newly diagnosed and 6 had recurrent disease. Between about 2002 and 2013, the patients were given dendritic cell vaccination pulsed with autologous tumor lysate. The vaccine consisted of monocyte-derived dendritic cells cultured about 7 days with IL-4 and GM-CSF, then pulsed overnight with autologous tumor lysate. Each patient was given three intradermal dendritic cell vaccine injections, spaced two weeks apart, in the arm below the axilla. In glioblastoma patients vaccinated with dendritic cells, deep sequencing of TCR beta CDR3 regions served to measure tumor-infiltrating lymphocyte content and to compare repertoires between tumor and blood. Survival after dendritic cell vaccination was correlated with TCR sequencing metrics such as TIL content and the overlap between tumor and blood repertoires.

In light of the paper, this sample's time point label describes: after dendritic cell vaccination, including at tumor progression/relapse. Patients were selected on the basis of adequate residual fresh-frozen tumor tissue and more than two years of available survival data. None of the glioblastoma patients carried an isocitrate dehydrogenase mutation, although molecular status otherwise varied. PBMC were collected before vaccination, two weeks after the third vaccination, and at tumor progression when it occurred. The Qiagen DNeasy Blood extraction Kit was used to extract genomic DNA. Overall results and qualifications from the work: Higher estimated pretreatment TIL content predicted longer time to progression and overall survival after dendritic cell vaccination. TCR clonality showed no direct relationship with survival, which suggests that a diverse polyclonal response may matter. The three-group TCR overlap response model was characterized as speculative, and prospective validation of the model was stated to be required. The cohort was small and heterogeneous, with few patients having full blood and tumor sets and even fewer initial-recurrent tumor pairs.

Using the immunoSEQ assay, TCRB CDR3 regions were amplified from 2 micrograms of genomic DNA, or from all available DNA when less than that was on hand. Multiplex PCR used 60 forward primers for TCR V beta segments and 13 reverse primers for J beta segments. Synthetic control templates were spiked into each sample at limiting dilution to estimate reads per starting template. Reads of 87 bp were generated by sequencing on the Illumina HiSeq System. In the paper's pipeline: PCR and sequencing errors were removed by merging closely related sequences with a nearest neighbor algorithm. TCR overlap was measured as the percentage of unique tumor TCR beta sequences that were also present in the peripheral blood of the same patient. As stored in TCRdb, this immuneACCESS dataset retains in-frame rearrangements with V and J assigned. A fraction of the clones does not appear; measured against another copy, unresolved V genes explain less than half of the discrepancy, and the remainder lacks a known reason. The DNA was the basis for D and trimming; V, J and clone size are from that table. The sample records around 60,000 clones, around nine tenths of which are singletons. 11% of the sample is taken by the ten largest.

In the case of this clone: Its antigen target is currently unknown. No much larger clone exists at a distance of one base, and base qualities are not known.

Via the germline V gene, CDR1 is SGHDN and CDR2 FVKESK. V is trimmed back by 1 base and J by 4 bases, and the junction contains 2 bases that no gene match accounts for. The CDR3 sequence holds 15 residues, the cysteine and phenylalanine included. Only the CDR3 portion is preserved as DNA: 45 bases, with reading frame beginning at the first base. The TCR sequence derives from a human donor with glioblastoma. The sequencing here drew on blood, taken after dendritic cell vaccination. The receptor chain draws on TRBV14 and TRBJ1-4; a stretch of 8 junction bases matches TRBD1. CDR3 loop: CASSQGGQGNEKLFF. The DNA is as follows: TGTGCCAGCAGCCAAGGCGGACAGGGTAATGAAAAACTGTTTTTT.